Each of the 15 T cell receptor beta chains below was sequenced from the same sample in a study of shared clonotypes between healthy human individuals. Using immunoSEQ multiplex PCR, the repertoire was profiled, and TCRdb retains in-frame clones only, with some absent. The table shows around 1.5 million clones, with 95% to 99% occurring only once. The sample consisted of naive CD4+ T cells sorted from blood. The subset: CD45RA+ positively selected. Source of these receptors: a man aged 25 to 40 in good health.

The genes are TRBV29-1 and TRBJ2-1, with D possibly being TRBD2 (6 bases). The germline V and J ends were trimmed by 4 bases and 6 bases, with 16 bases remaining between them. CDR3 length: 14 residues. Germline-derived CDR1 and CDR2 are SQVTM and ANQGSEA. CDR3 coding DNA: TGCAGCGTTGTTTATTCGGGGGTTGGCAATGAGCAGTTCTTC. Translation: CSVVYSGVGNEQFF.

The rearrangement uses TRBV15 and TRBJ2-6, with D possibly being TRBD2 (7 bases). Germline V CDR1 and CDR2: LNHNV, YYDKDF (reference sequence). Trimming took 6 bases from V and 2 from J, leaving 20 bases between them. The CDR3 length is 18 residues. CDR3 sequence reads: CATRGALPGRAGANVLTF. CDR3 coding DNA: TGTGCCACCAGGGGGGCTTTACCAGGGAGGGCTGGGGCCAACGTCCTGACTTTC.

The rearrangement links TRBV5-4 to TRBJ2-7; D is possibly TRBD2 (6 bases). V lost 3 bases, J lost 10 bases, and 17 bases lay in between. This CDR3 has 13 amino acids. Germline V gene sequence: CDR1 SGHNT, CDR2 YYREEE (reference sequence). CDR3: CASSSQGLQKQYF. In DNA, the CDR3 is TGTGCCAGCAGCTCTCAGGGACTTCAAAAACAGTACTTC.

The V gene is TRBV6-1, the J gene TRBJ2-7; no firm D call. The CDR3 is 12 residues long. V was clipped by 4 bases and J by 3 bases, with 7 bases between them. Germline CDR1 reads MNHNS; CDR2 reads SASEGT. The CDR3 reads CASSVRSYEQYF. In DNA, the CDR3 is TGTGCCAGCAGTGTAAGGAGCTACGAGCAGTACTTC.

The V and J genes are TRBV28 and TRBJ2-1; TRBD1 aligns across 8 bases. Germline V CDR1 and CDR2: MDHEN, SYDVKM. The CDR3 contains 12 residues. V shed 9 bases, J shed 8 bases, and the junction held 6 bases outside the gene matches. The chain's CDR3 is CASKQGVHEQFF. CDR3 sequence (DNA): TGTGCCAGTAAACAGGGGGTCCATGAGCAGTTCTTC.

CDR3 sequence: CASSLLAVNTGELFF. In DNA, the CDR3 is TGTGCCAGCAGCTTGCTAGCGGTGAACACCGGGGAGCTGTTTTTT. The V gene is TRBV5-6, the J gene TRBJ2-2, with 7 bases fitting TRBD2. Germline V gene sequence: CDR1 SGHDT, CDR2 YYEEEE. The CDR3 has 15 residues. V shed 1 base, J shed 1 base, and the junction held 1 base outside the gene matches.

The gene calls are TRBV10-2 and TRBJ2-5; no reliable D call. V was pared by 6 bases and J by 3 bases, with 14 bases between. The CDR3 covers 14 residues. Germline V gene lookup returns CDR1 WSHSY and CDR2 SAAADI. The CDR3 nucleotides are TGCGCCAGCAGAGAGGACCTGTCCAAAGAGACCCAGTACTTC. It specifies CASREDLSKETQYF.

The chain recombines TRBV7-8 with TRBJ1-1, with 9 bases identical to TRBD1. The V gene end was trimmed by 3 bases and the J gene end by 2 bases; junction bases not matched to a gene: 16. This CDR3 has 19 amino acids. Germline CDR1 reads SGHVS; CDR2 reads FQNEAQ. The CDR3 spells CASSFLLRDRVSSNTEAFF. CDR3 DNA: TGTGCCAGCAGCTTTTTACTCCGGGACAGGGTCTCTTCAAACACTGAAGCTTTCTTT.

The CDR3: CASSSSGPAQETQYF. As DNA, the CDR3 is TGTGCCAGCAGCTCTAGTGGCCCCGCCCAAGAGACCCAGTACTTC. J is TRBJ2-5 and V is TRBV7-2; no definite D call. The germline V gene has CDR1 SGHTA and CDR2 FQGNSA. The CDR3 totals 15 residues. V lost 4 bases and J lost 1, with 13 bases in between. Full variable domain (missing parts from reference TRBV7-2 and TRBJ2-5): GAGVSQSPSNKVTEKGKDVELRCDPISGHTALYWYRQSLGQGLEFLIYFQGNSAPDKSGLPSDRFSAERTGGSVSTLTIQRTQQEDSAVYLCASSSSGPAQETQYFGPGTRLLVL.

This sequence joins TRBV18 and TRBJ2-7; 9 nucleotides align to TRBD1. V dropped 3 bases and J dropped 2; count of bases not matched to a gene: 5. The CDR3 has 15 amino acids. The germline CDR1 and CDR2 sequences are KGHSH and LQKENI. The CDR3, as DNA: TGTGCCAGCTCACCGGGACAGGGCTGGGCCTACGAGCAGTACTTC. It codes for CASSPGQGWAYEQYF.

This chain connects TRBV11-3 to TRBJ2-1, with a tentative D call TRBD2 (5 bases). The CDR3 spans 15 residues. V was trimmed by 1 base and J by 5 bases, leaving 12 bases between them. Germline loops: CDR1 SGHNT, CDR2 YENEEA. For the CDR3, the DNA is TGTGCCAGCAGCTTAGTTCACGGGGAGAACAATGAGCAGTTCTTC. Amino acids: CASSLVHGENNEQFF.

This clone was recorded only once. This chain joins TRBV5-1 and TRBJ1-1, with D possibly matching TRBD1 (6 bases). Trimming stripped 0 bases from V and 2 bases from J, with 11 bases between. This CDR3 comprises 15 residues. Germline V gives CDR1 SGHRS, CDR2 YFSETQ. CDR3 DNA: TGCGCCAGCAGCTTGGTAGGGGGGGACAACACTGAAGCTTTCTTT. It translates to CASSLVGGDNTEAFF.

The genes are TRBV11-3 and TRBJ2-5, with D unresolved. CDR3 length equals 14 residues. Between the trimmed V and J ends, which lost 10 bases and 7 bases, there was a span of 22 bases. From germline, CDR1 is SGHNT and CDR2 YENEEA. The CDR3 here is CAKVSCVGKGTQYF. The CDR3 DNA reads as TGTGCCAAGGTTTCCTGCGTAGGTAAAGGGACCCAGTACTTC. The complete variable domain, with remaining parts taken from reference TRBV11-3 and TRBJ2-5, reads EAGVVQSPRYKIIEKKQPVAFWCNPISGHNTLYWYLQNLGQGPELLIRYENEEAVDDSQLPKDRFSAERLKGVDSTLKIQPAELGDSAVYLCAKVSCVGKGTQYFGPGTRLLVL.

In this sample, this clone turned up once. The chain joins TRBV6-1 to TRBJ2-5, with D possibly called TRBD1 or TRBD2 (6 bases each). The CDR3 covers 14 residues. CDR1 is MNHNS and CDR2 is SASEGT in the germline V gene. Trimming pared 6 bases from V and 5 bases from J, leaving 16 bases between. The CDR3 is CASSQRERGETQYF. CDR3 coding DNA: TGTGCCAGCAGCCAACGGGAGAGGGGGGAGACCCAGTACTTC.

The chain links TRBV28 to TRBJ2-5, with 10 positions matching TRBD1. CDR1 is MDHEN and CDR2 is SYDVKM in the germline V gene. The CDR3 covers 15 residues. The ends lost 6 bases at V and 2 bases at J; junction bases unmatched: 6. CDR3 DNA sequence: TGTGCCAGCAGCCCCGGGGACAGGGGACAAGAGACCCAGTACTTC. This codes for CASSPGDRGQETQYF.